This TCR beta chain emerged from a study of shared clonotypes between healthy human individuals. Study observations and caveats: Naive subsets generally had larger estimated richness than memory subsets. Represented diversity (both genetic and exposure-history) was limited by the small number of donors. Lower generation probabilities were found for non-shared clonotypes than for those shared by all four donors.

As for this clone: Antigen specificity is unknown.

Using immunoSEQ multiplex PCR, the repertoire was profiled, and TCRdb retains in-frame clones only, with some absent. This sample has 450,000 to 700,000 clones; nearly 97% occur once, and the top ten carry 0.11%. Naive CD8 cells were CD45RO-negative, positively selected for CCR7, excluding terminally differentiated effector memory CD45RA+ cells. All of the donors resided in Nashville, Tennessee, and each was a Caucasian adult. The sequencing sample was made of naive CD8+ T cells sorted from blood. This clonotype was sampled from a woman aged 25 to 39 in good health.

CDR3 in amino acids: CASSRGQGARYEQYF. CDR3 nucleotide sequence: TGTGCCAGCAGCAGGGGACAGGGGGCAAGGTACGAGCAGTACTTC. The chain links TRBV21-1 to TRBJ2-7; the table's D call, TRBD1, has no DNA check behind it. TRBV21-1 is shown as a pseudogene. This CDR3 contains 15 residues.